The sequence of this T cell receptor (beta chain) was determined in a study of blood T cell repertoires in COVID-19. Some clones are missing from TCRdb's copy, which holds only in-frame ones; the method was immunoSEQ multiplex PCR. The table lists about 280,000 clones, approximately 83% of them singletons. The CDR3 is 16 residues long. Germline CDR1 is KGHSH and CDR2 is LQKENI. Trimming cost V 3 bases and J 2 bases, with 15 bases left between them. Sequencing was carried out using peripheral blood. The clonotype originates from a woman aged 45-60 years who had recovered from COVID-19. The rearrangement uses TRBV18 and TRBJ2-3, with D perhaps matching TRBD2 (6 bases). In nucleotides, the CDR3 is TGTGCCAGCTCACCTCCTCGATTGGGACTCACAGATACGCAGTATTTT. Translating gives CASSPPRLGLTDTQYF.